This is a list of T cell receptor beta chains from one sample in a study of T cell repertoires in ileal Crohn's disease. Here immunoSEQ multiplex PCR was the method, and the copy in TCRdb shows in-frame clones only, minus some. The data contain about 31,000 clones, 80% to 90% of them singletons. The sequencing input was ileal tissue. These TCRs come from an adult with Crohn's disease. Each CDR3 is given with its conserved first and last residue. The D gene is left open where the match is weak. The listing skips clone size in some rows; elsewhere it reads once, few, many or a size class.

J gene,clone size,D gene,V gene,CDR3 protein,CDR3 DNA
TRBJ1-2,.,.,TRBV7-2,CAINRPSYGYTF,TGTGCCATTAACCGCCCCAGCTATGGCTACACCTTC
TRBJ2-2,.,.,TRBV30,CAWSVLILIGGDNTGELFF,TGTGCCTGGAGTGTACTAATCCTTATCGGGGGAGATAACACCGGGGAGCTGTTTTTT
TRBJ1-5,.,.,TRBV7-2,CASSLGSPIQPQHF,TGTGCCAGCAGCTTAGGGTCCCCTATTCAGCCCCAGCATTTT
TRBJ2-7,.,TRBD2,TRBV7-9,CASSLGGVMLEQYF,TGTGCCAGCAGCTTGGGAGGGGTTATGCTCGAGCAGTACTTC
TRBJ1-1,.,.,TRBV5-1,CASSTTTGWDTEAFF,TGCGCCAGCAGCACTACAACAGGGTGGGACACTGAAGCTTTCTTT
TRBJ1-2,.,.,TRBV11-2,CASSLGGYYGYTF,TGTGCCAGCAGCTTAGGCGGATACTATGGCTACACCTTC
TRBJ2-1,once,.,TRBV5-6,CASSFLGNEQFF,TGTGCCAGCAGCTTCCTCGGGAATGAGCAGTTCTTC
TRBJ2-1,.,TRBD2,TRBV5-4,CASSLSGGDNEQFF,TGTGCCAGCAGTCTAAGCGGGGGGGACAATGAGCAGTTCTTC
TRBJ1-2,.,TRBD1,TRBV6-6,CASSYPGTGANYGYTF,TGTGCCAGCAGTTACCCTGGGACAGGGGCTAACTATGGCTACACCTTC
TRBJ2-3,few,TRBD1,TRBV6-1,CASSRQGIADTQYF,TGTGCCAGCAGCCGACAGGGTATCGCAGATACGCAGTATTTT
TRBJ2-7,.,.,TRBV6-5,CASSLTSIYEQYF,TGTGCCAGCAGTCTCACTAGCATCTACGAGCAGTACTTC
TRBJ1-1,.,TRBD1,TRBV5-6,CASSLWDRANTEAFF,TGTGCCAGCAGCTTGTGGGACAGGGCAAACACTGAAGCTTTCTTT
TRBJ2-2,.,TRBD1,TRBV7-7,CASSLDRGSGELFF,TGTGCTAGCAGCTTAGACAGGGGGTCCGGGGAGCTGTTTTTT
TRBJ1-3,.,TRBD1,TRBV7-2,CASSFYQGARGNTIYF,TGTGCCAGCAGCTTTTACCAGGGGGCACGAGGAAACACCATATATTTT
TRBJ2-3,.,.,TRBV4-3,CASSQGRVNYDTQYF,TGCGCCAGCAGCCAAGGCAGGGTAAACTATGATACGCAGTATTTT
TRBJ1-3,.,TRBD1,TRBV18,CASSPAGGTGNTIYF,TGTGCCAGCTCACCAGCAGGGGGGACTGGAAACACCATATATTTT
TRBJ2-3,.,TRBD2,TRBV29-1,CSVRLSGGADTQYF,TGCAGCGTTAGATTGTCGGGGGGGGCAGATACGCAGTATTTT
TRBJ2-7,few,.,TRBV5-1,CASSLGHSSYEQYF,TGCGCCAGCAGCTTGGGACACAGCTCCTACGAGCAGTACTTC
TRBJ2-1,.,TRBD2,TRBV7-2,CASSTGTSRVEQFF,TGTGCCAGCAGCACCGGGACTAGCAGGGTTGAGCAGTTCTTC
TRBJ1-4,once,.,TRBV7-3,CASSLIGGGTNEKLFF,TGTGCCAGCAGCTTAATCGGGGGTGGGACTAATGAAAAACTGTTTTTT
TRBJ1-2,.,.,TRBV6-5,CASRWAEHYGYTF,TGTGCCAGCAGATGGGCAGAGCACTATGGCTACACCTTC
TRBJ2-1,.,.,TRBV4-3,CASSQVWGGTVYNEQFF,TGCGCCAGCAGCCAAGTTTGGGGCGGGACGGTATACAATGAGCAGTTCTTC
TRBJ1-6,.,.,TRBV23-1,CASRSGSPPNSPLHF,TGCGCCAGTAGATCTGGGAGTCCTCCGAATTCACCCCTCCACTTT
TRBJ1-2,.,.,TRBV5-6,CASSKNRLIGYTF,TGTGCCAGCAGCAAGAACAGGTTAATTGGCTACACCTTC
TRBJ2-3,.,.,TRBV7-2,CASSLASPRTDTQYF,TGTGCCAGCAGCTTAGCTAGTCCCCGCACAGATACGCAGTATTTT
TRBJ2-7,.,.,TRBV10-3,CAISGKGSTYEQYF,TGTGCCATCAGTGGCAAAGGGAGTACCTACGAGCAGTACTTC